A single T cell receptor (beta chain) is shown here with its context. The germline V gene encodes CDR1 SNHLY and CDR2 FYNNEI. The V and J ends lost 7 bases and 7 bases respectively, with 14 bases between them. The CDR3 is 13 residues long. This specimen belongs to a study of cytomegalovirus exposure and HLA in healthy donors. Researchers ran the PCR with 60 Vbeta and 13 Jbeta primers. The table came from immunoSEQ multiplex PCR; TCRdb's copy has only in-frame clones and leaves some out. The sample has roughly 140,000 clones; just under 85% are singletons. V is TRBV2 and J is TRBJ2-1; no reliable D call. The TCR originated in a woman aged 55-69 years in good health and CMV-seropositive. Source material: PBMCs. The CDR3 sequence: CASIAPSENEQFF. In DNA, the CDR3 is TGTGCCAGCATTGCGCCCAGCGAAAATGAGCAGTTCTTC.